A single sample is the source of the 28 T cell receptor beta chains below, sequenced in a study of T cell repertoires in cytomegalovirus infection. TCRdb reanalysed the reads using MiXCR and keeps one entry per CDR3 protein. The sample lists under 850,000 distinct CDR3 sequences, under 40% occurring once. Sequencing was performed on PBMCs. The source is a human donor in good health (CMV status not recorded). Some clones in this sample may be carry-over from other donors' samples.

The rearrangement links TRBV18 to TRBJ1-4, with D unresolved. With 6 bases removed from V and 7 bases from J, the gap between germline ends came to 15 bases. CDR3 length: 14 residues. Germline assignment: CDR1 KGHSH and CDR2 LQKENI. This chain's CDR3 is CASSHGDSGEKLFF. The CDR3 DNA follows: TGTGCCAGCTCGCACGGAGATAGTGGTGAAAAACTGTTTTTT.

On this clonotype itself: No conserved phenylalanine or tryptophan is present at the end of the CDR3, so a read error is the likely explanation. The chain has TRBV12-3 or TRBV12-4 and TRBJ2-5, with D perhaps given as TRBD1 or TRBD2 (6 bases each). V dropped 2 bases and J dropped 3 bases, with 13 bases sitting between them. This CDR3 spans 15 amino acids. The CDR3 coding sequence is TGTGCCAGCAGTTTAATGGGGGGCTCCGAAGAGACCCAGTACTTA. It yields the protein CASSLMGGSEETQYL.

Only a few counts were recorded for this clonotype. V gene TRBV28 combines with J gene TRBJ2-7; D gene uncertain. The CDR3 is 14 amino acids. Trimming removed 5 bases from V and 2 bases from J, with 13 bases in between. Per the germline V gene, CDR1 is MDHEN and CDR2 is SYDVKM. The CDR3 region has the DNA TGTGCCAGCAGTCCGGGTCTTATTCCCTACGAGCAGTACTTC. It encodes CASSPGLIPYEQYF.

This chain connects TRBV4-1 to TRBJ2-1; 10 nucleotides agree with TRBD2. Germline V CDR1 and CDR2: MGHRA, YSYEKL. The V segment lost 3 bases and the J segment 9 bases; nucleotides outside the gene matches: 11. The CDR3 is 16 residues long. The CDR3 protein is CASSHEASGSLGEQFF. The CDR3 DNA follows: TGCGCCAGCAGCCACGAGGCTAGCGGGAGTTTAGGTGAGCAGTTCTTC.

The J gene is TRBJ2-2, the V gene TRBV20-1; tentatively, D is TRBD1 (6 bases). The germline gives CDR1 DFQATT, CDR2 SNEGSKA (reference sequence). V gave up 5 bases and J gave up 1 base, with 11 bases separating them. There are 14 residues in the CDR3. The CDR3 bases are TGCAGTGCTTATGACAGGAAGAACACCGGGGAGCTGTTTTTT. Translation: CSAYDRKNTGELFF.

The J gene is TRBJ1-6, the V gene TRBV6-5; D not certain. CDR3 length equals 14 residues. V lost 6 bases and J 8 bases, leaving 14 bases between the germline ends. Germline V gene data show CDR1 as MNHEY and CDR2 as SVGAGI. DNA for the CDR3: TGTGCCAGCAGGACCGGGATTTCGGATTCACCCCTCCACTTT. Translation: CASRTGISDSPLHF.

In this sample, this clonotype turned up a few times. The genes are TRBV28 and TRBJ2-1; the D is unclear. This CDR3 spans 12 amino acids. Trimming removed 3 bases from V and 8 bases from J, with 8 bases in between. CDR1 is MDHEN, CDR2 SYDVKM, per germline. The DNA for the CDR3 is TGTGCCAGCAGTTTTCGACGGGATGAGCAGTTCTTC. It is translated as CASSFRRDEQFF.

V is TRBV28 and J is TRBJ1-5; tentatively, D is TRBD1 (6 bases). V shed 3 bases and J shed 7 bases, with 10 bases lying between them. Germline-derived CDR1 and CDR2 are MDHEN and SYDVKM. The CDR3 has 13 amino acids. The DNA of the CDR3 is TGTGCCAGCAGTTTCACAGGGTGGCAGCCCCAGCATTTT. It encodes CASSFTGWQPQHF. The variable domain in full, with the rest retrieved from reference TRBV28 and TRBJ1-5, is DVKVTQSSRYLVKRTGEKVFLECVQDMDHENMFWYRQDPGLGLRLIYFSYDVKMKEKGDIPEGYSVSREKKERFSLILESASTNQTSMYLCASSFTGWQPQHFGDGTRLSIL.

This chain uses TRBV19 with TRBJ1-5, with D uncertain. CDR1 and CDR2 from the germline V gene are LNHDA and SQIVND (reference sequence). The CDR3 is 15 residues long. With 4 bases removed from V and 4 bases from J, the gap between germline ends came to 14 bases. CDR3 nucleotides: TGTGCCAGTAGTAAGAACGGAAAGGAGAATCAGCCCCAGCATTTT. Protein product: CASSKNGKENQPQHF. The full variable domain, in which reference TRBV19 and TRBJ1-5 provide the parts outside the CDR3, is DGGITQSPKYLFRKEGQNVTLSCEQNLNHDAMYWYRQDPGQGLRLIYYSQIVNDFQKGDIAEGYSVSREKKESFPLTVTSAQKNPTAFYLCASSKNGKENQPQHFGDGTRLSIL.

This CDR3 reads CASSFTGLGTEAFF. The CDR3 DNA follows: TGTGCCAGCAGCTTTACAGGGTTGGGGACTGAAGCTTTCTTT. V gene TRBV12-3 or TRBV12-4 combines with J gene TRBJ1-1; D may be TRBD1 (6 bases). V was trimmed by 6 bases and J by 5 bases, leaving 16 bases between them. This CDR3 is 14 amino acids long.

This clonotype was observed a few times. The chain combines TRBV7-9 with TRBJ1-1; D perhaps matches TRBD1 (5 bases). The CDR3 sequence is 15 residues long. V lost 2 bases and J 0 bases, leaving 10 bases between the germline ends. Germline V lookup: CDR1 SEHNR, CDR2 FQNEAQ (reference sequence). CDR3 sequence: CASSLTKGMNTEAFF. The CDR3 nucleotides read TGTGCCAGCAGCTTAACGAAGGGGATGAACACTGAAGCTTTCTTT.

V usage is TRBV27 and J usage is TRBJ1-5, with D possibly matching TRBD1 (5 bases). V gave up 4 bases and J gave up 1 base, with 14 bases separating them. The CDR3 covers 16 residues. CDR1 and CDR2 (germline): MNHEY, SMNVEV (reference sequence). The CDR3 loop is CASSSLSGASNQPQHF. The CDR3 region has the DNA TGTGCCAGCAGTTCGCTCAGCGGGGCGAGCAATCAGCCCCAGCATTTT.

Comments on this clonotype: At one end the junction does not follow the germline gene, possibly because of a read error. The chain has TRBV7-2 and TRBJ2-1; tentative D call: TRBD2 (6 bases). This CDR3 region has 14 residues. Germline V lookup: CDR1 SGHTA, CDR2 FQGNSA. The CDR3 DNA sequence: TGTGCCGGCACATGGGGGGAGCCCTACAATGAGCCGTTCTTC. Its protein is CAGTWGEPYNEPFF.

This clonotype was detected many times. The rearrangement joins TRBV7-2 to TRBJ2-1; 8 nucleotides line up with TRBD2. After removal of 5 bases from V and 1 base from J, the junction contained 7 bases not matched to a gene. The CDR3 loop spans 16 amino acids. Germline V lookup: CDR1 SGHTA, CDR2 FQGNSA. DNA for the CDR3: TGTGCCAGCAGCCCCAGAACTAGCGGATCCTACAATGAGCAGTTCTTC. Translating gives CASSPRTSGSYNEQFF.

The table lists this clonotype with a few counts. CDR3 protein: CASSLKQLSFMNTEAFF. CDR3 in DNA: TGCGCCAGCAGCTTGAAACAGCTTTCCTTTATGAACACTGAAGCTTTCTTT. V usage is TRBV5-1 and J usage is TRBJ1-1; D unclear. The CDR3 covers 17 residues. Germline V gives CDR1 SGHRS, CDR2 YFSETQ. V was shortened by 1 base and J by 0 bases, with 16 bases between the two germline ends.

This clonotype has more than one count but fewer than ten. CDR3 sequence: CASTSNEKLFF. The CDR3 coding sequence is TGTGCCAGCACCTCGAATGAAAAACTGTTTTTT. J is TRBJ1-4 and V is TRBV7-6, with no clear D. With 7 bases removed from V and 5 bases from J, the gap between germline ends came to 5 bases. Germline-derived CDR1 and CDR2 are SGHVS and FNYEAQ. This CDR3 contains 11 residues.

The chain recombines TRBV5-1 with TRBJ2-5, with unresolved D. Looked up from germline, CDR1 is SGHRS and CDR2 is YFSETQ. This CDR3 comprises 14 residues. With 0 bases removed from V and 1 base from J, the gap between germline ends came to 7 bases. CDR3 in DNA: TGCGCCAGCAGCTTGGCGGGCAGCCAAGAGACCCAGTACTTC. Encoded protein: CASSLAGSQETQYF.

The chain is built from TRBV7-9 and TRBJ2-1; D is undetermined. Trimming left V 6 bases short and J 3 bases short, with 18 bases between. CDR1 is SEHNR, CDR2 FQNEAQ, per germline (reference sequence). The CDR3 contains 16 residues. The CDR3 here is CASSSQISGLYNEQFF. In nucleotides, the CDR3 is TGTGCCAGCAGTTCCCAAATTTCGGGTCTCTACAATGAGCAGTTCTTC.

The CDR3 nucleotides read TGTGCCAGCAGTGAAACCGAGACAAACACTGAAGCTTTCTTT. This sequence encodes CASSETETNTEAFF. The V call is TRBV6-4, the J call TRBJ1-1; unclear D gene. This CDR3 has 14 residues. With 3 bases removed from V and 2 bases from J, the gap between germline ends came to 10 bases. CDR1 is MRHNA and CDR2 is SNTAGT in the germline V gene.

This clonotype has only a few counts. The V gene is TRBV28, the J gene TRBJ1-6; D gene uncertain. Trimming removed 10 bases at V and 5 bases at J, with 21 bases between. Germline V gives CDR1 MDHEN, CDR2 SYDVKM. This CDR3 comprises 16 residues. The CDR3 sequence is CATKLFRTGNNSPLHF. The CDR3 region has the DNA TGTGCCACAAAGCTATTTCGGACGGGGAATAATTCACCCCTCCACTTT.

J is TRBJ2-7 and V is TRBV6-1; TRBD1 aligns across 7 bases. J was trimmed by 4 bases and V by 3 bases; bases with no gene match: 6. The CDR3 totals 14 residues. Per germline, CDR1 MNHNS and CDR2 SASEGT. CDR3 nucleotides: TGTGCCAGCAGTGAGGCAGGGGGTATATACGAGCAGTACTTC. This codes for CASSEAGGIYEQYF.

The chain recombines TRBV12-3 or TRBV12-4 with TRBJ1-5; TRBD1 matches 7 bases. V lost 5 bases, J lost 2 bases, and 6 bases stayed unmatched. The CDR3 consists of 15 residues. The DNA of the CDR3 is TGTGCCAGCAGTGTTGACAGGGTGGGCAATCAGCCCCAGCATTTT. Residues: CASSVDRVGNQPQHF.

The sample holds a few counts of this clonotype. The rearrangement links TRBV6-1 to TRBJ1-1; D is ambiguous. V lost 7 bases, J lost 0 bases, and 18 bases lay in between. In germline, CDR1 is MNHNS, CDR2 SASEGT. This CDR3 is built from 16 residues. The CDR3 nucleotides are TGTGCCAGCACCCCAAGCATCTGGGGTATGAACACTGAAGCTTTCTTT. It specifies CASTPSIWGMNTEAFF.

This clonotype occurred many times. This chain connects TRBV28 to TRBJ2-1; D is ambiguous. V was clipped by 2 bases and J by 4 bases, with 18 bases between them. Germline loops: CDR1 MDHEN, CDR2 SYDVKM. The CDR3 has 17 amino acids. CDR3 loop: CASSLALDREPYNEQFF. CDR3 in DNA: TGTGCCAGCAGTTTAGCCCTGGATAGAGAACCTTACAATGAGCAGTTCTTC.

CDR3 bases: TGTGCCAGTAGTTCCTCGGGACAAGGCACCGGGGAGCTGTTTTTT. This gives the protein CASSSSGQGTGELFF. This sequence joins TRBV19 and TRBJ2-2; D is perhaps TRBD1 (6 bases). Germline CDR1 reads LNHDA; CDR2 reads SQIVND (reference sequence). This CDR3 spans 15 amino acids. V lost 5 bases, J lost 4 bases, and 14 bases lay in between. Together with reference TRBV19 and TRBJ2-2, the CDR3 gives the full variable domain: DGGITQSPKYLFRKEGQNVTLSCEQNLNHDAMYWYRQDPGQGLRLIYYSQIVNDFQKGDIAEGYSVSREKKESFPLTVTSAQKNPTAFYLCASSSSGQGTGELFFGEGSRLTVL.

For the CDR3, the DNA is TGTGCCAGCAGCGATCAGATGGGGGCTAGGACCTATAATTCACCCCTCCACTTT. Amino acids: CASSDQMGARTYNSPLHF. This sequence joins TRBV7-3 and TRBJ1-6; TRBD1 is a possible D gene (6 bases). Between the trimmed V and J ends, which lost 5 bases and 2 bases, there was a span of 19 bases. The CDR3 spans 18 residues. Germline V gene data show CDR1 as SGHTA and CDR2 as FQGTGA.

This clonotype was detected many times. The chain recombines TRBV4-2 with TRBJ1-5; no firm D call. The length of the CDR3 is 17 residues. Trimming took off 0 bases at V and 1 base at J, with 13 bases between the two ends. Germline V gene sequence: CDR1 LGHNA, CDR2 YNFKEQ. The CDR3 nucleotides read TGTGCCAGCAGCCAAGATCTACGTAGAGAGAGCAATCAGCCCCAGCATTTT. This codes for CASSQDLRRESNQPQHF.

This chain joins TRBV7-6 and TRBJ1-4; the match to TRBD1 covers 8 bases. The CDR3 is 14 residues long. The V and J ends lost 5 bases and 6 bases, in that order; junction bases with no gene match: 5. Germline V gives CDR1 SGHVS, CDR2 FNYEAQ. The CDR3 is CASSPTGADEKLFF. CDR3 DNA: TGTGCCAGCAGCCCGACAGGGGCTGATGAAAAACTGTTTTTT.